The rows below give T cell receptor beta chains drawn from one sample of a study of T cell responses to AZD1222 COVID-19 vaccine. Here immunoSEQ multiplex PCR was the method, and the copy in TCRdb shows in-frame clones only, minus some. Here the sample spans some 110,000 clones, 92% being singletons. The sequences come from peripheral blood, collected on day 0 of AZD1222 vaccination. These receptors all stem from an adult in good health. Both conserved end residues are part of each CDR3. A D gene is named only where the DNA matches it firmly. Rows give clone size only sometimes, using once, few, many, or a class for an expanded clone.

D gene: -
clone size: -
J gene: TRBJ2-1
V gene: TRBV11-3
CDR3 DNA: TGTGCCAGCAGCTTAGAGATCGGGAACTACAATGAGCAGTTCTTC
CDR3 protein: CASSLEIGNYNEQFF

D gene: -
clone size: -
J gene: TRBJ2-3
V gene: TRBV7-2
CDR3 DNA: TGTGCCAGCAGCCCTAGCACAGATACGCAGTATTTT
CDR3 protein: CASSPSTDTQYF

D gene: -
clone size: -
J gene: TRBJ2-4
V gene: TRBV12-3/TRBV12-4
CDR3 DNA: TGTGCCAGCAGTTTTTTGGGGACGGACATTCAGTACTTC
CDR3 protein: CASSFLGTDIQYF

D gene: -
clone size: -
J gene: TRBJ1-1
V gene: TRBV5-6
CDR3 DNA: TGTGCCAGCAGCGTATGGGGTCGAACTGAAGCTTTCTTT
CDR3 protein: CASSVWGRTEAFF

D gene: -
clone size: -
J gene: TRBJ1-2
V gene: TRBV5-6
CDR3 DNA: TGTGCCAGCAGCCTCCCCGACAGTCCTCTCTATGGCTACACCTTC
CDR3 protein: CASSLPDSPLYGYTF

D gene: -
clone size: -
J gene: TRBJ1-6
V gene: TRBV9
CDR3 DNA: TGTGCCAGCAGCGTTAGTCAGGGAGGGGATTCACCCCTCCACTTT
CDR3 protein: CASSVSQGGDSPLHF

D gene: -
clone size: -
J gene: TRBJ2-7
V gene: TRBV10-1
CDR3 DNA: TGCGCCAGCAGTGAGGGCAGCTCCTACGAGCAGTACTTC
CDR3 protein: CASSEGSSYEQYF

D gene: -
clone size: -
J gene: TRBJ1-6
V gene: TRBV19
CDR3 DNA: TGTGCCAGTAGTAACGGGGGGGCACGGAATTCACCCCTCCACTTT
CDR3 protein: CASSNGGARNSPLHF

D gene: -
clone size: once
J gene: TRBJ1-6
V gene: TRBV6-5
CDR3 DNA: TGTGCCAGCAGTTACTCGAACAGCCATAATTCACCCCTCCACTTT
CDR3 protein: CASSYSNSHNSPLHF

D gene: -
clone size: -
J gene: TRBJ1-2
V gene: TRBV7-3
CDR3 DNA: TGTGCCAGCAGCCCAAGGTGGGGGGCGGTCACCTTC
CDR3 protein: CASSPRWGAVTF

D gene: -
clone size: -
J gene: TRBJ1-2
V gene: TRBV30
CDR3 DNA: TGTGCCTGGCAAACGGGGGTGGCTAACTATGGCTACACCTTC
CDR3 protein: CAWQTGVANYGYTF

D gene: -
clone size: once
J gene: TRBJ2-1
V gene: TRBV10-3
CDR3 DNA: TGTGCCATCAGTGAGGGACAACGGGGGAATGAGCAGTTCTTC
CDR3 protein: CAISEGQRGNEQFF

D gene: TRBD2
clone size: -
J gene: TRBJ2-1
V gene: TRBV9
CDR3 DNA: TGTGCCAGCAGCAAGCTAGCGGGAGGGTACAATGAGCAGTTCTTC
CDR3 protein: CASSKLAGGYNEQFF

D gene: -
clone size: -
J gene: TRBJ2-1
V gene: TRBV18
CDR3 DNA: TGTGCCAGCTCATTCTCAGGGCCACCCTCCTACAATGAGCAGTTCTTC
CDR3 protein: CASSFSGPPSYNEQFF

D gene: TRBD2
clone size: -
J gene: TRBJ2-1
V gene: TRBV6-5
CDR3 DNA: TGTGCCAGCAGTTACTCCTTCGGGAGGATAAACAATGAGCAGTTCTTC
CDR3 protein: CASSYSFGRINNEQFF

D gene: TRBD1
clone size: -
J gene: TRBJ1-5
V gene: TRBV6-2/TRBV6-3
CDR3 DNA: TGTGCCAGCACTTCCTCCGGGACAGGGGGCTGGCAGCCCCAGCATTTT
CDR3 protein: CASTSSGTGGWQPQHF

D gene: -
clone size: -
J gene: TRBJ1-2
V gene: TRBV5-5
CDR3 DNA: TGTGCCAGCAGCTTGGGGGGGCGGGACACCTATGGCTACACCTTC
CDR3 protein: CASSLGGRDTYGYTF

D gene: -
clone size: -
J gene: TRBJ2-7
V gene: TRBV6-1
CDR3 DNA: TGTGCCAGCAGTGAAGGGGGGACACCACAGTTC
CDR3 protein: CASSEGGTPQF

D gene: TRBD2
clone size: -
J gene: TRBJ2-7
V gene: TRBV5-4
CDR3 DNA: TGTGCCAGCAGCTCCACTAGCGGGGGGCCCTACGAGCAGTACTTC
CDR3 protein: CASSSTSGGPYEQYF

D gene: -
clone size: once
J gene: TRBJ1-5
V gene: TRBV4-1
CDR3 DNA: TGCGCCAGCAGCCAAGCAGTATCACAGGGAAAGCCCCAGCATTTT
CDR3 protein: CASSQAVSQGKPQHF

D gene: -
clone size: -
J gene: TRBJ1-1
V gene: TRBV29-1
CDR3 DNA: TGCAGCGTTGAAGAAGGTTGGGCTCGGCAAGCTTTCTTT
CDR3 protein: CSVEEGWARQAFF

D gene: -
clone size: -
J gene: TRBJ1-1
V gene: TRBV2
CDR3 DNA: TGTGCCAGCAAAGGGGAACTCAGGGGCACTGAAGCTTTCTTT
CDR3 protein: CASKGELRGTEAFF

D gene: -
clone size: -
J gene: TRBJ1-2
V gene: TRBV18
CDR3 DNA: TGTGCCAGCTCACCACCCGGGGCTGATGGCTACACCTTC
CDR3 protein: CASSPPGADGYTF

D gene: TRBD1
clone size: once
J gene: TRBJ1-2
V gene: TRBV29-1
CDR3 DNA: TGCAGCGTTGATAACAGGGGGTATGGCTACACCTTC
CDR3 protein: CSVDNRGYGYTF

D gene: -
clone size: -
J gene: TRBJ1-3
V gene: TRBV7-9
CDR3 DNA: TGTGCCATATCCAGGGGTTGGGGAAACACCATATATTTT
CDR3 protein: CAISRGWGNTIYF

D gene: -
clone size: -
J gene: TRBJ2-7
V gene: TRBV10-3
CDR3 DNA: TGTGCCATCAGTGAGTCGCTGTACGAGCAGTACTTC
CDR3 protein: CAISESLYEQYF

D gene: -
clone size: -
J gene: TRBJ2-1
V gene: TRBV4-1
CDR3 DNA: TGCGCCAGCAGCCAGGTCGATCACGCCTACAATGAGCAGTTCTTC
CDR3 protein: CASSQVDHAYNEQFF

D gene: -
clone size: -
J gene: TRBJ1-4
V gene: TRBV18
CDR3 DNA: TGTGCCAGCTCACCACCGCAGGGTTTTGGTGAAAAACTGTTTTTT
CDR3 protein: CASSPPQGFGEKLFF

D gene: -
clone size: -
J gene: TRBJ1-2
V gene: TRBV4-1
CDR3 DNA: TGCGCCAGCAGCCAAGCCGGAGGGGGTCCTAACTATGGCTACACCTTC
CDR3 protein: CASSQAGGGPNYGYTF

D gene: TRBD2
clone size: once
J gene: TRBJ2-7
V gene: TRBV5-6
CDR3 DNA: TGTGCCAGCAGCTTGGAGCTAGCGGGGGGGCTCGAGCAGTACTTC
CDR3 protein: CASSLELAGGLEQYF

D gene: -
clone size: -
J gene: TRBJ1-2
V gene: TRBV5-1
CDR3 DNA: TGCGCCAGCAGTCCGCTTGAGAGTGGCTACACCTTC
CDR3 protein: CASSPLESGYTF

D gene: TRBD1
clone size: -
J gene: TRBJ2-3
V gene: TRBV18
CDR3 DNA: TGTGCCAGCTCACCCAGTGGGACAGCAGATACGCAGTATTTT
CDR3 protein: CASSPSGTADTQYF

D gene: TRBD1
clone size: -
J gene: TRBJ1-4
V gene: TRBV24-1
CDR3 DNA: TGTGCCACCAGTGACCGGGGACAGGGGGCAACTAATGAAAAACTGTTTTTT
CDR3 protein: CATSDRGQGATNEKLFF

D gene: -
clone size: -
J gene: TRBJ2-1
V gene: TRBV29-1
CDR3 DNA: TGCAGCGTTGATCGGGACATAAACGAGCAGTTCTTC
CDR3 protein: CSVDRDINEQFF

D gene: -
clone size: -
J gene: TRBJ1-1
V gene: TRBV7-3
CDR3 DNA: TGTGCCAGCAGCTTAACAGGGGCCACTGAAGCTTTCTTT
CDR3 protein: CASSLTGATEAFF

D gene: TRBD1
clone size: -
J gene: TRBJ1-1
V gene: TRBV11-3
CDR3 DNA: TGTGCCAGCAGCCCTGGGACAGGTGCGAACACTGAAGCTTTCTTT
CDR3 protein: CASSPGTGANTEAFF

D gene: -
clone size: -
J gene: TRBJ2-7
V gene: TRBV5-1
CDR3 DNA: TGCGCCAGCAGCTTGGCCGGACGGTCCCGAGCCTACGAGCAGTACTTC
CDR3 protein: CASSLAGRSRAYEQYF